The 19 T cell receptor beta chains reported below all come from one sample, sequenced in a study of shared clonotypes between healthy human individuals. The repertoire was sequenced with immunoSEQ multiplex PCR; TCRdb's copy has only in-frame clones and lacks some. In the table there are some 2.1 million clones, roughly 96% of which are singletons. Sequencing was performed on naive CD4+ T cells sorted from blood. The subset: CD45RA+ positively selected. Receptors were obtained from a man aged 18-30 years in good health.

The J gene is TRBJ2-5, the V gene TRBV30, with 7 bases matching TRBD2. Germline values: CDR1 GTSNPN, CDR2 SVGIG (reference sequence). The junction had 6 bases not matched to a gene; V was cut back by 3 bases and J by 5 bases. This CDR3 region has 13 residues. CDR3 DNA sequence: TGTGCCTGGAGCGCGGGAGTATGGGAGACCCAGTACTTC. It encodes CAWSAGVWETQYF.

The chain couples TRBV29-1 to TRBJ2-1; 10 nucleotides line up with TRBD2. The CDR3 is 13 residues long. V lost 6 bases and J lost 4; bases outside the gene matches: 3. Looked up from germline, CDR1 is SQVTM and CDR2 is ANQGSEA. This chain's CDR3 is CSVGTSVYNEQFF. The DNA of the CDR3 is TGCAGCGTGGGGACTAGCGTATACAATGAGCAGTTCTTC.

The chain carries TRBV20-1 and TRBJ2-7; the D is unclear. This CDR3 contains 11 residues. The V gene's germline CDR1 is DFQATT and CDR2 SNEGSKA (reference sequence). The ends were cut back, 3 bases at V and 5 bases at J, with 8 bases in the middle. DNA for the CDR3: TGCAGTGCTAGGTTCAGAGACGAGCAGTACTTC. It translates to CSARFRDEQYF.

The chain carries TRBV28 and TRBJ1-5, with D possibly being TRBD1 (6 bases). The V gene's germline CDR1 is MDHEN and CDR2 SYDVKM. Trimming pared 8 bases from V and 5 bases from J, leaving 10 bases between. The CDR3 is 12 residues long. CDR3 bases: TGTGCCAGCGCGGCAGGGGATCAGCCCCAGCATTTT. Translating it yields CASAAGDQPQHF.

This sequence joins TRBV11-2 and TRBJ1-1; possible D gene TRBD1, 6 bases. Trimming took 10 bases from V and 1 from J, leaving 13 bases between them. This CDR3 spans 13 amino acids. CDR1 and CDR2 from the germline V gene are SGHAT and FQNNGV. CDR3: CATRTDSNTEAFF. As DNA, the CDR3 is TGTGCCACCAGGACAGATTCGAACACTGAAGCTTTCTTT.

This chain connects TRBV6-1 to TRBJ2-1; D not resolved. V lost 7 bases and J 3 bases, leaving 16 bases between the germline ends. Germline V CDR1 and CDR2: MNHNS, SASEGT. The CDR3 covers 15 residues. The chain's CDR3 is CASITLWTSYNEQFF. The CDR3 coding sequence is TGTGCCAGCATCACTCTTTGGACGAGCTACAATGAGCAGTTCTTC.

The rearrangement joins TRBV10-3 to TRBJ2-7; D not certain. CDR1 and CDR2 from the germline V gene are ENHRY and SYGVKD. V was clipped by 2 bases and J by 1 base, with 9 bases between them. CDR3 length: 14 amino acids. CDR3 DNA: TGTGCCATCAGTGAGGGGGTTGCTTCCTACGAGCAGTACTTC. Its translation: CAISEGVASYEQYF.

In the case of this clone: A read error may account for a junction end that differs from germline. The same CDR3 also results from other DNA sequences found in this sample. The CDR3 sequence is CASRGDTWYQETQYF. Here the CDR3 DNA reads TGTGCCAGCAGGGGGGACACCTGGTACCAAGAGACCCAATACTTC. This chain joins TRBV27 and TRBJ2-5; weak D call: TRBD1 (6 bases). Per the germline V gene, CDR1 is MNHEY and CDR2 is SMNVEV (reference sequence). The CDR3 runs 15 residues.

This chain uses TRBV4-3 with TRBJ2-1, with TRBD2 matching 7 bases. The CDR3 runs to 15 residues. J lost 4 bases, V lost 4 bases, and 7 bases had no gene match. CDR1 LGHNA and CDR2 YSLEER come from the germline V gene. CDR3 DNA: TGCGCCAGCAGCCCTACCGGGACTAAGTACAATGAGCAGTTCTTC. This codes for CASSPTGTKYNEQFF.

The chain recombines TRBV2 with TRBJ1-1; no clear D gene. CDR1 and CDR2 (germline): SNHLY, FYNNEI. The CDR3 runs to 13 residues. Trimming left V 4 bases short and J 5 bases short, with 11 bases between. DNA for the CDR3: TGTGCCAGCAGTGCTTCGGGCGGGACTGAAGCTTTCTTT. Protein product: CASSASGGTEAFF.

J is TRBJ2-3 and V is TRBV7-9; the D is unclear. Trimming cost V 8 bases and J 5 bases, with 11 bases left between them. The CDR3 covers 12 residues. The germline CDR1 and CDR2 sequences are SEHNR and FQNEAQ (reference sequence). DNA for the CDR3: TGTGCCAGCCGAAATCAAGGAGATACGCAGTATTTT. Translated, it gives CASRNQGDTQYF.

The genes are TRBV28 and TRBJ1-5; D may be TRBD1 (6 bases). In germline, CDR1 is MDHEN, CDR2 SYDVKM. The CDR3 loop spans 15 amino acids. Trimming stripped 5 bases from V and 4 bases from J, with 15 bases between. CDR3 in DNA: TGTGCCAGCAGTGCCGGGACAACGGGAAATCAGCCCCAGCATTTT. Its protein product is CASSAGTTGNQPQHF.

CDR3 sequence reads: CASSQTGTRGAEQFF. CDR3 nucleotides: TGCGCCAGCAGCCAAACCGGGACTAGAGGGGCTGAGCAGTTCTTC. V usage is TRBV4-1 and J usage is TRBJ2-1, with 8 bases fitting TRBD2. Trimming at V came to 2 bases and at J to 9 bases, leaving 9 bases not matched to a gene. From germline, CDR1 is MGHRA and CDR2 YSYEKL. The CDR3 is 15 amino acids.

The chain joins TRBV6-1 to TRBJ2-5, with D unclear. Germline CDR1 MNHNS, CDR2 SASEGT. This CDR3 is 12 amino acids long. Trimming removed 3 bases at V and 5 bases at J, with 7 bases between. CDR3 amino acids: CASSESSETQYF. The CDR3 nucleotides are TGTGCCAGCAGTGAGTCGTCTGAGACCCAGTACTTC.

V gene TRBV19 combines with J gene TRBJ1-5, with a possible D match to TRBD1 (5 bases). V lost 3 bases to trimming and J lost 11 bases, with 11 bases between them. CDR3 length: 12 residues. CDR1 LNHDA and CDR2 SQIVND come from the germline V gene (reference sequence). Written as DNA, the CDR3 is TGTGCCAGTAGTATGGCACAGGCAGCCCAGCATTTT. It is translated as CASSMAQAAQHF.

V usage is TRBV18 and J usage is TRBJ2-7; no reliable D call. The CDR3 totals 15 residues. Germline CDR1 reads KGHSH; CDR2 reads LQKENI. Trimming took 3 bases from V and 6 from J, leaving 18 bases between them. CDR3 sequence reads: CASSPFLQSSGEQYF. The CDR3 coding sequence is TGTGCCAGCTCACCTTTCCTTCAGAGTTCTGGCGAGCAGTACTTC.

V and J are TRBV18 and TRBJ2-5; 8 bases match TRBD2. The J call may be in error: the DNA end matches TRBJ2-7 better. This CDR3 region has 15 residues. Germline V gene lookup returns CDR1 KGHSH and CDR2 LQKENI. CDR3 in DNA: TGTGCCAGCTCACAAGGAGCGGGAGAATCCTACGAGCAGTACTTC. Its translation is CASSQGAGESYEQYF.

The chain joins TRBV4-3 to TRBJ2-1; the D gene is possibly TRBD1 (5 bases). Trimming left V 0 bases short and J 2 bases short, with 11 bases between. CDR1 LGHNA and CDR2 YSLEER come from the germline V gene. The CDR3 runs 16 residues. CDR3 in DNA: TGCGCCAGCAGCCAAGAAGGGGAAAACCCCTACAATGAGCAGTTCTTC. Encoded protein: CASSQEGENPYNEQFF.

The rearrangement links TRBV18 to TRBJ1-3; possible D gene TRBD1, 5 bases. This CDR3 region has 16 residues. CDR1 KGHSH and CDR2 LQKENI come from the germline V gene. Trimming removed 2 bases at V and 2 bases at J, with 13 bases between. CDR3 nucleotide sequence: TGTGCCAGCTCACCATTCGGCGGGGCAACTGGAAACACCATATATTTT. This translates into CASSPFGGATGNTIYF.